This T cell receptor (beta chain) was identified during a study of human T cells and chemical hapten exposure (dated by TCRdb to about 2021). Context from the whole study: For sensitization, 2% DPC in acetone was applied to a 2 cm by 2 cm area of upper inner arm skin. Patients additionally received weekly therapeutic DPC doses to the scalp throughout the approximately 25-week study period. Patch testing was performed on the upper back with Finn chambers containing 0.01% DPC, and the patch tests were scored after 6 days according to International Contact Dermatitis Research Group standards. Alopecia areata with under or over 50% scalp involvement, alopecia totalis and alopecia universalis were represented in the patient cohort, which was mostly female. Libraries were combined into a pool for sequencing, and differences in TCR yield between samples came mainly from small differences in library volumes within the pool. In alopecia patients, the study followed how the peripheral blood TCR repertoire changed in vivo over primary and secondary sensitization to diphenylcyclopropenone (DPC), a hapten. Blood samples were taken from patients before sensitization (week 0) and at 2, 6 and about 24 weeks after DPC sensitization. Blood for TCR sequencing was provided by twenty-nine alopecia patients at one to four time points (pre-sensitization, 2, 6 and 24 weeks).

This clonotype was recorded at least ten times. Its antigen is currently not known. Within one base of it there is no much larger clone, and no base qualities were kept. Broad study findings and their caveats: Expanded TCRs formed significantly more large CDR3 similarity clusters than pre-sensitization or healthy control sets, consistent with antigen-driven responses. The number of TCRs above 1 in 1000 frequency did not change with DPC sensitization; there was no evidence of global repertoire structure alterations. Because all patients had alopecia, a presumed autoimmune disease, the immune response of the patients might differ from that of healthy individuals. The number of PT1 expanded TCRs positively correlated with patch test score, significant at thresholds 8, 16 and 32 but not 4. After repeated subsampling, changes were observed in the strength of the expansion versus patch-test correlation and in the threshold at which the correlation became significant.

CDR1 and CDR2, per the germline V gene (reference sequence), are LNHDA and SQIVND. Trimming at the junction amounts to 5 bases on V and 0 bases on J, and the germline ends lie 8 bases apart. The cysteine opens and the phenylalanine closes a CDR3 of 15 amino acids. Only the CDR3 portion is preserved as DNA: 45 bases, with reading frame beginning at the first base. Libraries were prepared through RACE. Sequencing relied on a NextSeq 500. During library preparation, unique molecular identifiers were attached to individual cDNA molecules so that TCRs could be counted in a quantitative, reproducible way. For every blood RNA sample, sequencing covered both the TCR alpha and TCR beta chains. The study's own analysis went as follows. Samples had a median of roughly 87,000 TCRs, with a range from about 23,224 to 750,000. V, J and CDR3 annotation of the TCR reads was performed with the Decombinator software suite. To make PS versus PT1 abundance plots, every sample was subsampled to the same number of TCRs (28,000). TCRs were defined as expanded if absent before sensitization and observed at least eight times at the 2-week time point. The public reads were reprocessed in TCRdb via fastp at Q25 and MiXCR, keeping in-frame beta chains. Entries are consolidated by CDR3 protein sequence, retaining the most common genes and DNA. The V and J calls shown here were made by TCRdb, not taken from the authors' results. This sample has fewer than 400,000 distinct CDR3 sequences in its table, and around 7% of those were observed once. Clones ranked in the top ten supply approximately 8.9% of the sample.

Per the publication, the time point label means: patch test 1, 2 weeks after DPC sensitization. Reading the label with the study, this specimen's treatment or condition is: therapeutic diphenylcyclopropenone sensitization with weekly scalp DPC. Blood at each patch-test visit was drawn before the patch test was applied. Patients were considered eligible if aged 18 to 70, diagnosed with alopecia and deemed suitable for DPC therapy, and patients were excluded if pregnant. Total RNA was isolated from unfractionated whole blood collected in Tempus Blood RNA tubes. The starting material was whole blood, obtained in connection with sensitization to the hapten diphenylcyclopropenone (DPC). The sequence derives from a woman under 30 with alopecia areata. Some clones in this sample may be carry-over from other donors' samples. The rearrangement combines TRBV19 with TRBJ2-6, with no confident D gene call. The sequenced DNA is TGTGCCAGTAGTTCACCGGGCTCTGGGGCCAACGTCCTGACTTTC. Its protein is CASSSPGSGANVLTF.